The rows below give T cell receptor beta chains drawn from one sample of a study of graft-versus-host responses after intestinal transplantation. Libraries were prepared by immunoSEQ multiplex PCR; TCRdb keeps only in-frame clonotypes and omits some of them. The sample consists of approximately 280 clones, under 80% of them appearing once. The sample here was ileum tissue, taken after intestinal transplantation. These receptors were collected from a human patient who received an intestinal transplant, so some T cells may come from the graft donor. CDR3s include the opening cysteine and the closing phenylalanine or tryptophan. A D gene is named only where the DNA matches it firmly. Some rows have no size entry. The others give once, few or many, or a class for an expanded clone.

NA | NA | TRBJ1-1 | TRBV6-6 | TGTGCCAGCCGGAGGACACGGGACACTGAAGCTTTCTTT | CASRRTRDTEAFF
NA | NA | TRBJ1-1 | TRBV21-1 | TGTGCCAGCAGTATGCCAGTAGCTAACACAATTCGCACTGAAGCTTTCTTT | CASSMPVANTIRTEAFF
TRBD2 | NA | TRBJ2-1 | TRBV10-2 | TGCGCCAGTGGGGTGGGGCGGGGGGCGTACAATGAGCAGTTCTTC | CASGVGRGAYNEQFF
NA | NA | TRBJ1-1 | TRBV5-1 | TGCGCCAGCAGCTTCGGGGAGGGGAGGCGGACTGAAGCTTTCTTT | CASSFGEGRRTEAFF
NA | NA | TRBJ1-2 | TRBV5-7 | TGTGCCAGCCACTTTCGTATCTCGCGAAAGACCTATGGCTACACCTTC | CASHFRISRKTYGYTF
TRBD1 | NA | TRBJ2-7 | TRBV5-8 | TGTGCCAGCAGCCGAACTACAGGGGCCGAGCAGTACTTC | CASSRTTGAEQYF
NA | NA | TRBJ1-2 | TRBV12-5 | TGTGCTAGTGGTATGCAGGGAAAGACCTATGGCTACACCTTC | CASGMQGKTYGYTF
NA | NA | TRBJ1-5 | TRBV10-3 | TGTGCCATCAGTGAGGACCTGCTGGGACTGCAAAATCAGCCCCAGCATTTT | CAISEDLLGLQNQPQHF
NA | NA | TRBJ2-5 | TRBV5-1 | TGCGCCAGCAGCACCGGGACCTACCAAGAGACCCAGTACTTC | CASSTGTYQETQYF
NA | NA | TRBJ2-7 | TRBV5-4 | TGTGCCAGCACCCGTACGGTTCAGGCCGAGCAGTACTTC | CASTRTVQAEQYF
TRBD1 | NA | TRBJ2-6 | TRBV5-1 | TGCGCCAGCAGCCGAACGGCGGGACAGGGCCTCTCTGGGGCCAACGTCCTGACTTTC | CASSRTAGQGLSGANVLTF
TRBD1 | NA | TRBJ2-2 | TRBV11-3 | TGTGCCAGCAGCTTGACAGGGGGTACCGGGGAGCTGTTTTTT | CASSLTGGTGELFF
TRBD1 | NA | TRBJ2-7 | TRBV6-9 | TGTGCCAGCAGTTTAGGGACAGGGGGATACGAGCAGTACTTC | CASSLGTGGYEQYF
TRBD1 | NA | TRBJ2-7 | TRBV5-8 | TGTGCCAGCAGCCGTACAACAGGGGCCGAGCAGTACTTC | CASSRTTGAEQYF
NA | NA | TRBJ2-7 | TRBV19 | TGTGCCAGTAGTACCGGGCTACCGTGGTACGAGCAGTACTTC | CASSTGLPWYEQYF
NA | NA | TRBJ2-2 | TRBV28 | TGTGCCAGCAGTTCGAACACCGGGGAGCTGTTTTTT | CASSSNTGELFF
NA | NA | TRBJ2-6 | TRBV7-9 | TGTGCCAGCAGCGTAACAGAGTCTGGGGCCAACGTCCTGACTTTC | CASSVTESGANVLTF
NA | NA | TRBJ1-2 | TRBV7-3 | TGTGCCAGCAGCATAACCCAGGGAATTGATGGCTACACCTTC | CASSITQGIDGYTF
NA | NA | TRBJ1-1 | TRBV4-1 | TGCGCCAGCAGCCAAGCAGGGACTGGGAACACTGAAGCTTTCTTT | CASSQAGTGNTEAFF
NA | NA | TRBJ2-1 | TRBV11-1 | TGTGCCAGCAGCTTAACCAGGAGCTCCTACAATGAGCAGTTCTTC | CASSLTRSSYNEQFF
NA | NA | TRBJ1-1 | TRBV5-5 | TGTGCCAGCAGCCGGACGACCGGGGGGTTGGAAGCTTTCTTT | CASSRTTGGLEAFF
NA | NA | TRBJ1-2 | TRBV5-8 | TGTGCCAGCCTGAGTCATATCTCGCGAAAGACCTATGGCTACACCTTC | CASLSHISRKTYGYTF
NA | NA | TRBJ1-1 | TRBV7-2 | TGTGCCAGCAGCTTAGGCACTGAAGCTTTCTTT | CASSLGTEAFF
NA | few | TRBJ1-1 | TRBV5-3 | TGTGCCAGCAGCCGAACAACCGGGGCCGAAGCTTTCTTT | CASSRTTGAEAFF
TRBD1 | NA | TRBJ2-7 | TRBV7-3 | TGTGCCAGCAGCCGAACTACAGGGGCCGAGCAGTACTTC | CASSRTTGAEQYF
NA | once | TRBJ2-2 | TRBV7-6 | TGTGCCAGCAGCTTAAGTTCTGGAGGCGGGGAGCTGTTTTTT | CASSLSSGGGELFF
TRBD2 | few | TRBJ2-7 | TRBV7-2 | TGTGCCAGCAGCCGGACTAGCGGCTACGAGCAGTACTTC | CASSRTSGYEQYF
TRBD1 | NA | TRBJ1-2 | TRBV7-9 | TGTGCCAGCAGCGGACAGGCACACCATGGAAAGACCTATGGCTACACCTTC | CASSGQAHHGKTYGYTF
NA | NA | TRBJ2-7 | TRBV5-5 | TGTGCCAGCAGCCGTACCACAGGTAGCGAGCAGTACTTC | CASSRTTGSEQYF
TRBD1 | NA | TRBJ1-2 | TRBV6-1 | TGTGCCAGCAGCCCCACAGGGGGCGGGGGCTACACCTTC | CASSPTGGGGYTF
NA | NA | TRBJ2-7 | TRBV14 | TGTGCCAGCAGTCCCGGCGAGAACTCCTACGAGCAGTACTTC | CASSPGENSYEQYF
TRBD2 | NA | TRBJ2-1 | TRBV7-6 | TGTGCCAGCAGCTTAAGGGGCGGGGGGGCCTACAATGAGCAGTTCTTC | CASSLRGGGAYNEQFF
TRBD1 | NA | TRBJ2-7 | TRBV5-7 | TGTGCCAGCAGCCGTACAACAGGGGCCGAGCAGTACTTC | CASSRTTGAEQYF
NA | NA | TRBJ2-7 | TRBV21-1 | TGTGCCAGCAGCCAGTGTCTAGCTACACGTTTAGACGAGCAGTACTTC | CASSQCLATRLDEQYF
NA | NA | TRBJ2-7 | TRBV6-5 | TGTGCCAGCAGTTACGTTTCCAACGAGCAGTACTTC | CASSYVSNEQYF
TRBD2 | NA | TRBJ2-1 | TRBV5-1 | TGCGCCAGCAGCTTGGAAGACTCGGGAGGTTACAATGAGCAGTTCTTC | CASSLEDSGGYNEQFF
NA | few | TRBJ2-7 | TRBV5-7 | TGTGCCAGCACCCGTACGGTTCAGGCCGAGCAGTACTTC | CASTRTVQAEQYF
TRBD1 | once | TRBJ1-1 | TRBV5-6 | TGTGCCAGTCGCTCAGGGGGGAACACTGAAGCTTTCTTT | CASRSGGNTEAFF
NA | NA | TRBJ2-5 | TRBV20-1 | TGCAGTGCTAGCGGGCAAGAGACCCAGTACTTC | CSASGQETQYF
TRBD2 | few | TRBJ2-1 | TRBV7-9 | TGTGCCAGCAGCTTAGGGGCTAGCGGCCACAATGAGCAGTTCTTC | CASSLGASGHNEQFF
NA | few | TRBJ2-7 | TRBV5-5 | TGTGCCAGCACCCGTACGGTTCAGGCCGAGCAGTACTTC | CASTRTVQAEQYF
NA | NA | TRBJ2-5 | TRBV6-1 | TGTGCCAGCAGTGACCGTTGGCAAGAGACCCAGTACTTC | CASSDRWQETQYF